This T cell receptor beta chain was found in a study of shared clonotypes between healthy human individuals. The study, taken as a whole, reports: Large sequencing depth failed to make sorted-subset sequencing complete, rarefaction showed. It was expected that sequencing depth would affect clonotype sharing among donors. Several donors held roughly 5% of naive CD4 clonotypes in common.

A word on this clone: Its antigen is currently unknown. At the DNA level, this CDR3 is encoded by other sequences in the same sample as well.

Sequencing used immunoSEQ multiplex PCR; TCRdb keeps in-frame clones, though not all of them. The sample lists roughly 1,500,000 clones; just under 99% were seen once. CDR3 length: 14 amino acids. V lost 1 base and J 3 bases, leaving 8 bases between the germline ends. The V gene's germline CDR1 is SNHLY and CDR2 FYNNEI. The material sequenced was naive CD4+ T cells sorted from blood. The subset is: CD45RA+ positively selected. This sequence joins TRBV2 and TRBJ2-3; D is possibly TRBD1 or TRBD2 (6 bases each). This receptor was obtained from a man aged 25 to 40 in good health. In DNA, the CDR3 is TGTGCCAGCAGTGAAGGAGGGGGGACAGATACGCAGTATTTT. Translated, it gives CASSEGGGTDTQYF.